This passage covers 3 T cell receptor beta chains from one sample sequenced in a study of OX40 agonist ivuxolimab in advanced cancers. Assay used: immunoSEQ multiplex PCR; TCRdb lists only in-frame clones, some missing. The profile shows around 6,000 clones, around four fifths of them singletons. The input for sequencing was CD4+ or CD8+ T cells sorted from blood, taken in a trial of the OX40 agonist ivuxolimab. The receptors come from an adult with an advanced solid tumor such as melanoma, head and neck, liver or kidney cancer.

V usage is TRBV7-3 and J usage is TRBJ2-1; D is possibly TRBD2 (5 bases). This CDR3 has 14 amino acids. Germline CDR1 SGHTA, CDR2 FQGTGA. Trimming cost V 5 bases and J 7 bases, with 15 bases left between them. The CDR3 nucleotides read TGTGCCAGCAGCCCTCAAGGTCGGGAAAATGAGCAGTTCTTC. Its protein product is CASSPQGRENEQFF.

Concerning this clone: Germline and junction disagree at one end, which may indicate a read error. This CDR3 reads CASSYSNEQYF. CDR3 bases: TGTGCCAGCAGTTACTCCAACGAGCAGTACTTC. The chain combines TRBV6-5 with TRBJ2-7; D is ambiguous. CDR1 is MNHEY, CDR2 SVGAGI, per germline. This CDR3 comprises 11 residues.

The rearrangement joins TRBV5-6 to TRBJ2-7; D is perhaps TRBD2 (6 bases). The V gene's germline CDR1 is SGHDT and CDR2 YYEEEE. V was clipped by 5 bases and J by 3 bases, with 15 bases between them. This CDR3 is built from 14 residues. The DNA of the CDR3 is TGTGCCAGCAGACCCCGGGAGACAAACTACGAGCAGTACTTC. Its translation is CASRPRETNYEQYF.